Following are 32 T cell receptor beta chains from one sample sequenced in a study of T cell responses to AZD1222 COVID-19 vaccine. Libraries were prepared by immunoSEQ multiplex PCR; TCRdb keeps only in-frame clonotypes and omits some of them. The table lists roughly 100,000 clones, about 88% of them singletons. The sample consisted of peripheral blood, taken on day 0 of AZD1222 vaccination. These receptors all stem from an adult in good health.

V and J are TRBV6-4 and TRBJ2-3; 10 bases agree with TRBD1. CDR3 size: 15 residues. J lost 1 base, V lost 3 bases, and 1 base had no gene match. The germline CDR1 and CDR2 sequences are MRHNA and SNTAGT. The CDR3 reads CASSEGTGGTDTQYF. The CDR3 DNA reads as TGTGCCAGCAGTGAAGGGACAGGGGGCACAGATACGCAGTATTTT.

The V gene is TRBV12-3 or TRBV12-4, the J gene TRBJ1-2; D is unresolved. The V end lost 3 bases, the J end lost 10 bases, and 15 bases lay between the germline ends. The CDR3 contains 13 residues. The CDR3, as DNA: TGTGCCAGCAGTTTGTACCAGAAGTTAAACTACACCTTC. Translation gives CASSLYQKLNYTF.

The CDR3 DNA sequence: TGTGCCAGCAGGAGGTCTGGGGCCAACGTCCTGACTTTC. It is translated as CASRRSGANVLTF. V usage is TRBV28 and J usage is TRBJ2-6; D is unclear. Germline V lookup: CDR1 MDHEN, CDR2 SYDVKM. The CDR3 is 13 residues long. V lost 6 bases and J lost 1, with 4 bases in between.

There are a few counts of this clone. The J gene is TRBJ1-5, the V gene TRBV5-6; D is possibly TRBD1 (6 bases). CDR3 size: 18 residues. The V end lost 0 bases, the J end lost 4 bases, and 20 bases lay between the germline ends. In germline, CDR1 is SGHDT, CDR2 YYEEEE. CDR3 protein: CASSLAGSSGTTNQPQHF. CDR3 nucleotide sequence: TGTGCCAGCAGCTTGGCCGGATCAAGCGGGACAACTAATCAGCCCCAGCATTTT.

The chain is built from TRBV5-4 and TRBJ2-5; 7 nucleotides line up with TRBD1. V dropped 3 bases and J dropped 5; count of bases not matched to a gene: 1. Germline-derived CDR1 and CDR2 are SGHNT and YYREEE (reference sequence). The CDR3 runs 12 residues. The CDR3 DNA follows: TGTGCCAGCAGCTCCAGGGGGGAGACCCAGTACTTC. Encoded protein: CASSSRGETQYF.

This chain links TRBV7-2 with TRBJ2-7, with D possibly being TRBD1 (5 bases). The CDR3 covers 15 residues. Per germline, CDR1 SGHTA and CDR2 FQGNSA. V was shortened by 1 base and J by 2 bases, with 12 bases between the two germline ends. The CDR3 sequence: CASSLDAGYAYEQYF. As DNA, the CDR3 is TGTGCCAGCAGCTTAGATGCAGGGTACGCCTACGAGCAGTACTTC.

The CDR3 DNA reads as TGTGCCAGTACCGGACAGAATGGAAACACCATATATTTT. Protein product: CASTGQNGNTIYF. This chain uses TRBV19 with TRBJ1-3; D possibly corresponds to TRBD1 (6 bases). CDR1 and CDR2 from the germline V gene are LNHDA and SQIVND (reference sequence). The ends were cut back, 7 bases at V and 3 bases at J, with 10 bases in the middle. The CDR3 runs 13 residues.

V gene TRBV5-4 combines with J gene TRBJ1-2; D is possibly TRBD1 (6 bases). The length of the CDR3 is 15 residues. V was pared by 4 bases and J by 0 bases, with 13 bases between. Germline V gene data show CDR1 as SGHNT and CDR2 as YYREEE (reference sequence). The CDR3 reads CASSSNRDANYGYTF. CDR3 in DNA: TGTGCCAGCAGCAGCAACAGGGATGCTAACTATGGCTACACCTTC.

The chain couples TRBV19 to TRBJ2-7; 8 bases line up with TRBD2. There are 15 residues in the CDR3. V was pared by 5 bases and J by 4 bases, with 10 bases of the junction left unmatched. The germline CDR1 and CDR2 sequences are LNHDA and SQIVND (reference sequence). CDR3 protein: CASSPVAASGYEQYF. Written as DNA, the CDR3 is TGTGCCAGTAGTCCTGTGGCTGCTAGCGGGTACGAGCAGTACTTC.

The sample holds a few counts of this clone. The chain combines TRBV6-2 or TRBV6-3 with TRBJ2-7; the D gene is possibly TRBD1 (5 bases). Per the germline V gene, CDR1 is MNHEY and CDR2 is SVGEGT. CDR3 length: 13 amino acids. V was shortened by 2 bases and J by 7 bases, with 12 bases between the two germline ends. The chain's CDR3 is CASSYGAVWEQYF. CDR3 nucleotide sequence: TGTGCCAGCAGTTACGGGGCTGTTTGGGAGCAGTACTTC.

CDR3 region: CASTQLQGAHGYTF. CDR3 DNA: TGTGCCAGCACCCAATTACAGGGGGCGCACGGCTACACCTTC. V usage is TRBV27 and J usage is TRBJ1-2; 9 nucleotides match TRBD1. There are 14 residues in the CDR3. J gave up 8 bases and V 7 bases, and 11 bases lay outside the gene matches. Germline-derived CDR1 and CDR2 are MNHEY and SMNVEV (reference sequence).

The CDR3, as DNA: TGTGCCAGCAGCCAAGTGTGGGGATACACTGAAGCTTTCTTT. Translation gives CASSQVWGYTEAFF. The V call is TRBV14, the J call TRBJ1-1; no reliable D call. V lost 1 base to trimming and J lost 3 bases, with 9 bases between them. The CDR3 totals 14 residues. Looked up from germline, CDR1 is SGHDN and CDR2 is FVKESK.

The genes are TRBV6-2 or TRBV6-3 and TRBJ2-2, with D perhaps matching TRBD2 (6 bases). With 4 bases removed from V and 4 bases from J, the gap between germline ends came to 13 bases. Germline CDR1 and CDR2: MNHEY and SVGEGT. The CDR3 covers 15 residues. Written as DNA, the CDR3 is TGTGCCAGCAGTTTGGATCTGGGAGGCACCGGGGAGCTGTTTTTT. Translating gives CASSLDLGGTGELFF.

The J gene is TRBJ2-6, the V gene TRBV3-1 (or the pseudogene TRBV3-2); D perhaps matches TRBD1 (6 bases). V was clipped by 2 bases and J by 4 bases, with 18 bases between them. CDR1 and CDR2 (germline): LGHDT, YNNKEL (reference sequence). The CDR3 loop spans 18 amino acids. CDR3 sequence reads: CASSQLGQTVLGANVLTF. The DNA for the CDR3 is TGTGCCAGCAGCCAACTGGGACAAACGGTACTCGGGGCCAACGTCCTGACTTTC.

In the case of this clone: The same CDR3 can be traced to other DNA sequences in this sample. This chain links TRBV5-6 with TRBJ2-2; 8 bases map to TRBD1. J gave up 3 bases and V 4 bases, and 8 bases lay outside the gene matches. Germline V gene data show CDR1 as SGHDT and CDR2 as YYEEEE. This CDR3 has 16 residues. The CDR3 region is CASSLGTGGYTGELFF. Here the CDR3 DNA reads TGTGCCAGCAGCCTTGGGACAGGAGGGTACACCGGGGAGCTGTTTTTT.

CDR3 loop: CASSAEGLAGNEQFF. DNA of the CDR3: TGTGCCAGCAGCGCCGAGGGGCTAGCGGGTAATGAGCAGTTCTTC. The chain uses TRBV9 and TRBJ2-1; 8 positions match TRBD2. Losses at the gene ends were 3 bases for V and 7 bases for J; bases not matched to a gene: 9. This CDR3 comprises 15 residues. Germline lookup yields CDR1 SGDLS and CDR2 YYNGEE. The full variable domain, its missing parts supplied by reference TRBV9 and TRBJ2-1, is DSGVTQTPKHLITATGQRVTLRCSPRSGDLSVYWYQQSLDQGLQFLIQYYNGEERAKGNILERFSAQQFPDLHSELNLSSLELGDSALYFCASSAEGLAGNEQFFGPGTRLTVL.

The chain carries TRBV7-2 and TRBJ2-3; D is possibly TRBD1 or TRBD2 (5 bases each). V was shortened by 5 bases and J by 5 bases, with 17 bases between the two germline ends. The CDR3 runs to 15 residues. CDR1 and CDR2 (germline): SGHTA, FQGNSA. CDR3 in amino acids: CASSGTESRRDTQYF. As DNA, the CDR3 is TGTGCCAGCAGCGGGACCGAAAGCCGCAGAGATACGCAGTATTTT. The complete variable domain, with remaining parts taken from reference TRBV7-2 and TRBJ2-3, reads GAGVSQSPSNKVTEKGKDVELRCDPISGHTALYWYRQSLGQGLEFLIYFQGNSAPDKSGLPSDRFSAERTGGSVSTLTIQRTQQEDSAVYLCASSGTESRRDTQYFGPGTRLTVL.

In DNA form, the CDR3 reads TGTGCCAGCAGTTTCGGCCGAGGTACTGAAGCTTTCTTT. Amino acid sequence: CASSFGRGTEAFF. The rearrangement uses TRBV28 and TRBJ1-1, with no clear D. V was shortened by 3 bases and J by 5 bases, with 10 bases between the two germline ends. The CDR3 loop spans 13 amino acids. CDR1 is MDHEN, CDR2 SYDVKM, per germline.

This chain uses TRBV11-3 with TRBJ2-1; either TRBD1 or TRBD2 may fit D (5 bases each). This CDR3 spans 14 amino acids. With 3 bases removed from V and 6 bases from J, the gap between germline ends came to 12 bases. CDR1 is SGHNT, CDR2 YENEEA, per germline. CDR3 sequence: CASSFGAGSNEQFF. CDR3 nucleotides: TGTGCCAGCAGCTTTGGGGCGGGTTCCAATGAGCAGTTCTTC.

J is TRBJ2-7 and V is TRBV5-6, with unresolved D. Trimming pared 0 bases from V and 1 base from J, leaving 8 bases between. Germline V CDR1 and CDR2: SGHDT, YYEEEE. The CDR3 covers 14 residues. CDR3 in DNA: TGTGCCAGCAGCTTGGGTGTAGCTTCCTACGAGCAGTACTTC. This encodes CASSLGVASYEQYF.

The chain uses TRBV6-5 and TRBJ2-7; TRBD2 is a possible D gene (6 bases). From germline, CDR1 is MNHEY and CDR2 SVGAGI. The CDR3 length is 14 residues. Trimming cost V 2 bases and J 0 bases, with 8 bases left between them. Here the CDR3 DNA reads TGTGCCAGCAGTTACCGGGGGAGCTCCTACGAGCAGTACTTC. It codes for CASSYRGSSYEQYF.

The chain joins TRBV5-5 to TRBJ2-2; D may be TRBD2 (6 bases). The CDR3 sequence is 15 residues long. Trimming cost V 3 bases and J 2 bases, with 11 bases left between them. CDR1 SGHKS and CDR2 YYEKEE come from the germline V gene (reference sequence). The CDR3 here is CASSSGTVNTGELFF. CDR3 coding DNA: TGTGCCAGCAGCTCAGGGACTGTAAACACCGGGGAGCTGTTTTTT. Full variable domain (remainder filled in from reference TRBV5-5 and TRBJ2-2): DAGVTQSPTHLIKTRGQQVTLRCSPISGHKSVSWYQQVLGQGPQFIFQYYEKEERGRGNFPDRFSARQFPNYSSELNVNALLLGDSALYLCASSSGTVNTGELFFGEGSRLTVL.

This clone was picked up a small number of times. The chain links TRBV6-5 to TRBJ1-6; no firm D call. CDR3 length equals 12 residues. CDR1 is MNHEY, CDR2 SVGAGI, per germline. The V end lost 6 bases, the J end lost 10 bases, and 10 bases lay between the germline ends. CDR3 in amino acids: CASSPGSSPLHF. In DNA, the CDR3 is TGTGCCAGCAGCCCAGGTTCGTCACCCCTCCACTTT.

The genes are TRBV6-5 and TRBJ1-4, with D possibly being TRBD1 (5 bases). Germline lookup yields CDR1 MNHEY and CDR2 SVGAGI. The CDR3 covers 13 residues. V lost 6 bases and J 8 bases, leaving 13 bases between the germline ends. Here the CDR3 reads CASRRGLSEKLFF. Here the CDR3 DNA reads TGTGCCAGCAGAAGGGGTTTAAGCGAAAAACTGTTTTTT.

This clone was observed a single time. The genes are TRBV7-9 and TRBJ2-7, with D maybe TRBD2 (7 bases). Between the trimmed V and J ends, which lost 4 bases and 4 bases, there was a span of 20 bases. Germline CDR1 SEHNR, CDR2 FQNEAQ (reference sequence). This CDR3 is 16 amino acids long. The CDR3 coding sequence is TGTGCCAGCAGCTCTACAAGAGGGGGGGCCTCTTACGAGCAGTACTTC. This gives the protein CASSSTRGGASYEQYF.

The V and J genes are TRBV18 and TRBJ2-5; D uncertain. V lost 6 bases and J 2 bases, leaving 4 bases between the germline ends. Germline V gene lookup returns CDR1 KGHSH and CDR2 LQKENI. The CDR3 is made up of 11 amino acids. The CDR3 loop is CASSDQETQYF. CDR3 nucleotides: TGTGCCAGCTCGGATCAAGAGACCCAGTACTTC.

This clone has only one observation. The chain recombines TRBV5-1 with TRBJ2-1, with 16 bases fitting TRBD2. Looked up from germline, CDR1 is SGHRS and CDR2 is YFSETQ. The ends lost 4 bases at V and 4 bases at J; junction bases unmatched: 5. The CDR3 extends over 17 amino acids. The CDR3 region is CASSPGTSGGVYNEQFF. The CDR3 DNA sequence: TGCGCCAGCAGCCCGGGGACTAGCGGGGGGGTTTACAATGAGCAGTTCTTC.

This clone was observed once. This chain links TRBV19 with TRBJ1-1, with a weak D call TRBD1 (5 bases). This CDR3 is built from 15 residues. Trimming removed 8 bases at V and 3 bases at J, with 19 bases between. Germline CDR1 LNHDA, CDR2 SQIVND (reference sequence). The CDR3, as DNA: TGTGCCAGTCGCAGGGAAGAGGGATTGCACACTGAAGCTTTCTTT. It specifies CASRREEGLHTEAFF.

The chain has TRBV6-5 and TRBJ1-1; the D gene is possibly TRBD1 (5 bases). Germline CDR1 MNHEY, CDR2 SVGAGI. The V gene lost 2 bases and the J gene lost 4 bases, with 8 bases spanning the gap. CDR3 size: 13 residues. The CDR3 DNA sequence: TGTGCCAGCAGTTACGGGGGAGGCACTGAAGCTTTCTTT. Its protein product is CASSYGGGTEAFF.

The rearrangement joins TRBV27 to TRBJ1-6; no clear D. The germline CDR1 and CDR2 sequences are MNHEY and SMNVEV (reference sequence). This CDR3 is 13 amino acids long. Trimming shortened V by 5 bases and J by 9 bases, and 11 bases separated the two germline ends. The CDR3 spells CASSPPSLSPLHF. The CDR3 nucleotides read TGTGCCAGCAGTCCCCCTTCCCTTTCACCCCTCCACTTT.

J is TRBJ1-6 and V is TRBV7-2; 7 bases align to TRBD1. CDR1 is SGHTA and CDR2 is FQGNSA in the germline V gene. V lost 5 bases to trimming and J lost 7 bases; unmatched junction nucleotides: 5. The CDR3 has 14 amino acids. The CDR3 loop reads CASSTQTGNSPLHF. The CDR3 DNA reads as TGTGCCAGCAGCACCCAGACAGGGAATTCACCCCTCCACTTT.

The chain is built from TRBV5-1 and TRBJ2-3, with 7 bases identical to TRBD2. V was pared by 1 base and J by 3 bases, with 8 bases of the junction left unmatched. CDR3 size: 16 residues. Looked up from germline, CDR1 is SGHRS and CDR2 is YFSETQ. CDR3 sequence: CASSLFTGGGTDTQYF. CDR3 sequence (DNA): TGCGCCAGCAGCTTGTTTACGGGGGGTGGGACAGATACGCAGTATTTT.